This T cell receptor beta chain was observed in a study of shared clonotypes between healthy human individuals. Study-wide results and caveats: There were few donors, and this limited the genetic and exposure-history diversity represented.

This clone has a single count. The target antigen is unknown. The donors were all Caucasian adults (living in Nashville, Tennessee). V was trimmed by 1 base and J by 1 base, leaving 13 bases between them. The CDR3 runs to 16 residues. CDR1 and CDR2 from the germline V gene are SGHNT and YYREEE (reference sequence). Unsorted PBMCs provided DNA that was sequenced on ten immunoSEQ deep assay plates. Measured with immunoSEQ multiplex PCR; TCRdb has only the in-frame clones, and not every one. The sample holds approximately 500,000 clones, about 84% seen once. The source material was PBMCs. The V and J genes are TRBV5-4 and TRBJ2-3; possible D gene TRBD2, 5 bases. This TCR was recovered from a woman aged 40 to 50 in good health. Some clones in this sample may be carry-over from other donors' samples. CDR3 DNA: TGTGCCAGCAGCTTGTCGCTGAGGGCCCGCACAGATACGCAGTATTTT. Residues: CASSLSLRARTDTQYF.